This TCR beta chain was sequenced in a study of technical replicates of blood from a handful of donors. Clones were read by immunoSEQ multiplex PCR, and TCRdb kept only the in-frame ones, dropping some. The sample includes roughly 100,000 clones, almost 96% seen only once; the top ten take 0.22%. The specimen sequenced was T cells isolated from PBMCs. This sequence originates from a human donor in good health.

In DNA, the CDR3 is TGTGCCTGGACAGGTGATAACACTGAAGCTTTCTTT. Protein sequence: CAWTGDNTEAFF. V gene TRBV30 combines with J gene TRBJ1-1; D uncertain. Trimming left V 4 bases short and J 2 bases short, with 8 bases between. Germline CDR1 is GTSNPN and CDR2 is SVGIG (reference sequence). The CDR3 runs 12 residues.